This TCR beta chain was observed in a study of T cell repertoires in ileal Crohn's disease. Study as a whole: Every patient was operated on for stricturing (roughly 61%) or penetrating (approximately 40%) complications.

Study-level results: Clonal expansions were more frequent in active smokers than non-smokers at surgery.

There are 12 residues in the CDR3. V was trimmed by 6 bases and J by 1 base, leaving 8 bases between them. Per the germline V gene, CDR1 is SQVTM and CDR2 is ANQGSEA. Using immunoSEQ multiplex PCR, the repertoire was profiled, and TCRdb retains in-frame clones only, with some absent. The sample lists over 5,000 clones; over 80% were seen once. Regarding this clone: The antigen remains undetermined.

Included were adult ileal or ileocolonic Crohn's patients indicated for ileocolonic resection. V usage is TRBV29-1 and J usage is TRBJ2-3; D not certain. The receptor's source is an adult with Crohn's disease. The sequenced sample consisted of ileal tissue. CDR3 residues: CSVLDGTDTQYF. CDR3 DNA: TGCAGCGTCTTAGACGGCACAGATACGCAGTATTTT.